This TCR beta chain was documented in a study of T-cell reconstitution after alpha-beta-depleted transplantation in children. Germline assignment: CDR1 LGHNA and CDR2 YSLEER. V dropped 0 bases and J dropped 1 base, with 22 bases sitting between them. This CDR3 comprises 20 residues. Construction of the TCRbeta library involved unique molecular identifiers. TCRdb ran MiXCR on the PCR reads and lists one entry per CDR3 protein. Here the sample spans some 520,000 distinct CDR3 sequences, 32% being singletons. The genes are TRBV4-3 and TRBJ2-4; D unresolved. This receptor was obtained from a human donor who donated a stem cell graft to a child with aplastic anemia. The specimen was PBMCs from the stem cell graft donor, collected from the stem cell graft. CDR3 in DNA: TGCGCCAGCAGCCAAGAGCCGGCTAGGTCGGTGGTCGTCGCCAAAAACATTCAGTACTTC. This sequence encodes CASSQEPARSVVVAKNIQYF.